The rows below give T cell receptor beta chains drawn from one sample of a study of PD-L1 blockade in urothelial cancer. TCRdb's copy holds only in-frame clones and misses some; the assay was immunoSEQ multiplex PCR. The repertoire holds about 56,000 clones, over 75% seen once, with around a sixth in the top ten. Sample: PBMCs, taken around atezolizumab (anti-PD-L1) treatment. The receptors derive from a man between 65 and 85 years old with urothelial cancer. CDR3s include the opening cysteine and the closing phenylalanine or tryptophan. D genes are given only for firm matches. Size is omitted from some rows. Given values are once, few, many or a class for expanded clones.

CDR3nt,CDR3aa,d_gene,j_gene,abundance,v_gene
TGTGCCAGCTCACCCGAGGGCCGCCTCTACGAGCAGTACTTC,CASSPEGRLYEQYF,.,TRBJ2-7,.,TRBV18
TGTGCCAGCAGTTTGGGACAGACCCATGGCTACACCTTC,CASSLGQTHGYTF,TRBD1,TRBJ1-2,.,TRBV6-6
TGTGCCAGCAGCTTCGGGAACCACGAGCAGTACTTC,CASSFGNHEQYF,.,TRBJ2-7,.,TRBV13
TGTGCCAGCAGCGAGGAGTGGGGGGGACTAGCGGGGAACAATGAGCAGTTCTTC,CASSEEWGGLAGNNEQFF,TRBD2,TRBJ2-1,.,TRBV9
TGTGCCAGCAGCTTGGCCCTAGCGGGAGTACGAGAGCAGTTCTTC,CASSLALAGVREQFF,TRBD2,TRBJ2-1,.,TRBV5-4
TGTGCCAGCAGCTTAGGCCTCTTTGCTAGCGGGGCGTCCTACGAGCAGTACTTC,CASSLGLFASGASYEQYF,TRBD2,TRBJ2-7,few,TRBV11-2
TGTGCCAGCAGCTCCGGACAGATATCAATGAACACTGAAGCTTTCTTT,CASSSGQISMNTEAFF,.,TRBJ1-1,.,TRBV5-4
TGCGCCAGCAGTGAGTCCCCAGACCGAAGCGAGGCTTTCTTT,CASSESPDRSEAFF,.,TRBJ1-1,.,TRBV10-2
TGTGCCAGTAGTGCCCGGGGAGGGGCAATTAACTATGGCTACACCTTC,CASSARGGAINYGYTF,.,TRBJ1-2,.,TRBV19
TGTGCCAGCAGTGACTCGGACTCGCCGGGAAACATTCAGTACTTC,CASSDSDSPGNIQYF,.,TRBJ2-4,.,TRBV6-4
TGCAGCGTTGGTTCGCCTCAGGGACTTGGCACAGATACGCAGTATTTT,CSVGSPQGLGTDTQYF,.,TRBJ2-3,.,TRBV29-1
TGTGCCACCGGACGGAAGGCGGAGGGAGCTGAAGCTTTCTTT,CATGRKAEGAEAFF,.,TRBJ1-1,.,TRBV9
TGTGCCAGCAGCTTACAGGGAAGCCATCAGCCCCAGCATTTT,CASSLQGSHQPQHF,.,TRBJ1-5,.,TRBV5-4